The text below deals with one TCR beta chain. V was shortened by 3 bases and J by 2 bases, with 8 bases between the two germline ends. Per germline, CDR1 KGHDR and CDR2 SFDVKD. The CDR3 runs to 14 residues. The sample comes from a study of blood T cell repertoires in COVID-19. At the level of the study: Samples representing acute and convalescent COVID-19 were sourced from the United States, Italy and Spain. PBMCs, B-cell-depleted T cells, or T cells provided the cDNA or gDNA that made up the material.

As processed by the authors: How many nucleated cells were present was estimated from reference gene primer amplification. Here immunoSEQ multiplex PCR was the method, and the copy in TCRdb shows in-frame clones only, minus some. V, J and clone size were drawn from that table, and D and trimming were deduced from the DNA. The sample yields more than 150,000 clones, 70% to 90% seen once. The TCR sequence derives from a man aged 40-55 years with active or convalescent COVID-19. Sequencing was carried out using peripheral blood. The J gene is TRBJ2-3, the V gene TRBV24-1; no definite D call. CDR3 nucleotide sequence: TGTGCCACCAGTGATGCCGACTTCACAGATACGCAGTATTTT. Protein sequence: CATSDADFTDTQYF.